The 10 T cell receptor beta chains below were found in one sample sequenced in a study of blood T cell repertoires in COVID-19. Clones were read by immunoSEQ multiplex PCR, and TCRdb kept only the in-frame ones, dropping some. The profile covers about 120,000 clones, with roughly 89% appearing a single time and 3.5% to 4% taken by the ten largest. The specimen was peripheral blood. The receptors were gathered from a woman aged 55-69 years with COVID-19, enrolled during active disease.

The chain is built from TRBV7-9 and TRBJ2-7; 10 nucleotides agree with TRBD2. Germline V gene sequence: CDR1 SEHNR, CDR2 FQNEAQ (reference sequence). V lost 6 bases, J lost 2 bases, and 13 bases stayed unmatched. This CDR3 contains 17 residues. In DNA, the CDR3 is TGTGCCAGCAGTCGGACTAGCGGCACCGCACACACCTACGAGCAGTACTTC. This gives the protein CASSRTSGTAHTYEQYF. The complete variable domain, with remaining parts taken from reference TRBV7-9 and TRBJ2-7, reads DTGVSQNPRHKITKRGQNVTFRCDPISEHNRLYWYRQTLGQGPEFLTYFQNEAQLEKSRLLSDRFSAERPKGSFSTLEIQRTEQGDSAMYLCASSRTSGTAHTYEQYFGPGTRLTVT.

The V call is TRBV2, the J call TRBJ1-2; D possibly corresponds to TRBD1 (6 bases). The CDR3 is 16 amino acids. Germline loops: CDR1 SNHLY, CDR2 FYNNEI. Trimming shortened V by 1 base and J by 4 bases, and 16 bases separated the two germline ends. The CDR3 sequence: CASSEGRYQGTYGYTF. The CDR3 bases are TGTGCCAGCAGTGAAGGTCGGTACCAGGGGACCTATGGCTACACCTTC.

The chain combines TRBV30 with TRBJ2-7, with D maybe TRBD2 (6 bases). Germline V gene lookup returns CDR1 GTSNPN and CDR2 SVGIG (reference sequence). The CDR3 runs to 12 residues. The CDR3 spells CASGGEAYEQYF. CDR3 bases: TGTGCGTCCGGCGGGGAAGCCTACGAGCAGTACTTC. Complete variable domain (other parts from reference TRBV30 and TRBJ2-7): SQTIHQWPATLVQPVGSPLSLECTVEGTSNPNLYWYRQAAGRGLQLLFYSVGIGQISSEVPQNLSASRPQDRQFILSSKKLLLSDSGFYLCASGGEAYEQYFGPGTRLTVT.

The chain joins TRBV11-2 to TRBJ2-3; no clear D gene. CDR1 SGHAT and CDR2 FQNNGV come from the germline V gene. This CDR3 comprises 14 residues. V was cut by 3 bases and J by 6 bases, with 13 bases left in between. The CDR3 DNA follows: TGTGCCAGCAGCTTGCAGCGTTCAGCTGATACGCAGTATTTT. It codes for CASSLQRSADTQYF.

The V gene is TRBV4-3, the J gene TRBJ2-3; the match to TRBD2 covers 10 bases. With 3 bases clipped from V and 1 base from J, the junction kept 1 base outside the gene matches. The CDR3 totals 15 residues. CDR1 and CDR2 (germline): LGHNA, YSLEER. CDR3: CASSHGTSGTDTQYF. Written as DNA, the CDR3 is TGCGCCAGCAGCCACGGGACTAGCGGCACAGATACGCAGTATTTT.

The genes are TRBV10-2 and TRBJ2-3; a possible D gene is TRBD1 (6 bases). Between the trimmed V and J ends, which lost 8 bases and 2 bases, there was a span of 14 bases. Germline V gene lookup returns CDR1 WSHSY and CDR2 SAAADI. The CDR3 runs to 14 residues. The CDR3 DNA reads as TGCGCCAGCCGAAGGGGGTTAGACACAGATACGCAGTATTTT. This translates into CASRRGLDTDTQYF.

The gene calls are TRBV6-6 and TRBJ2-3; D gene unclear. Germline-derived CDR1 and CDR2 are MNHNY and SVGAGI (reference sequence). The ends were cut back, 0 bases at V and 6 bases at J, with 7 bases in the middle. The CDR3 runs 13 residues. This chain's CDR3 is CASSYSGSDTQYF. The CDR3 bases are TGTGCCAGCAGTTACTCCGGGTCGGATACGCAGTATTTT.

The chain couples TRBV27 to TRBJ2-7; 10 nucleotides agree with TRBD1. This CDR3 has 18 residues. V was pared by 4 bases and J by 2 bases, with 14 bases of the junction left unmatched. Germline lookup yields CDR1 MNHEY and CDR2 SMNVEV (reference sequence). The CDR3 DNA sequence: TGTGCCAGCAGTTCGACCCTGAGACAGGGGGCGATAACCTACGAGCAGTACTTC. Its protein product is CASSSTLRQGAITYEQYF.

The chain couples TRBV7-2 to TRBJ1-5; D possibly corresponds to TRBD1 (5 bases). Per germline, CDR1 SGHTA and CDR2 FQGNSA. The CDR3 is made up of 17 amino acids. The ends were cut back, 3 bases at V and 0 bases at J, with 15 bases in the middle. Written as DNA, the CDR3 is TGTGCCAGCAGCTTTGACGTAGGGACTTATAGCAATCAGCCCCAGCATTTT. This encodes CASSFDVGTYSNQPQHF.

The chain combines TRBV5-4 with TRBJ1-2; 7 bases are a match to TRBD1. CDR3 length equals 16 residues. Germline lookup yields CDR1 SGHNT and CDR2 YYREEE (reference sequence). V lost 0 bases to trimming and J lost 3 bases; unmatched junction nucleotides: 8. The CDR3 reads CASSLVGGGIDYGYTF. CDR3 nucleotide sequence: TGTGCCAGCAGCTTGGTCGGAGGGGGCATCGACTATGGCTACACCTTC.